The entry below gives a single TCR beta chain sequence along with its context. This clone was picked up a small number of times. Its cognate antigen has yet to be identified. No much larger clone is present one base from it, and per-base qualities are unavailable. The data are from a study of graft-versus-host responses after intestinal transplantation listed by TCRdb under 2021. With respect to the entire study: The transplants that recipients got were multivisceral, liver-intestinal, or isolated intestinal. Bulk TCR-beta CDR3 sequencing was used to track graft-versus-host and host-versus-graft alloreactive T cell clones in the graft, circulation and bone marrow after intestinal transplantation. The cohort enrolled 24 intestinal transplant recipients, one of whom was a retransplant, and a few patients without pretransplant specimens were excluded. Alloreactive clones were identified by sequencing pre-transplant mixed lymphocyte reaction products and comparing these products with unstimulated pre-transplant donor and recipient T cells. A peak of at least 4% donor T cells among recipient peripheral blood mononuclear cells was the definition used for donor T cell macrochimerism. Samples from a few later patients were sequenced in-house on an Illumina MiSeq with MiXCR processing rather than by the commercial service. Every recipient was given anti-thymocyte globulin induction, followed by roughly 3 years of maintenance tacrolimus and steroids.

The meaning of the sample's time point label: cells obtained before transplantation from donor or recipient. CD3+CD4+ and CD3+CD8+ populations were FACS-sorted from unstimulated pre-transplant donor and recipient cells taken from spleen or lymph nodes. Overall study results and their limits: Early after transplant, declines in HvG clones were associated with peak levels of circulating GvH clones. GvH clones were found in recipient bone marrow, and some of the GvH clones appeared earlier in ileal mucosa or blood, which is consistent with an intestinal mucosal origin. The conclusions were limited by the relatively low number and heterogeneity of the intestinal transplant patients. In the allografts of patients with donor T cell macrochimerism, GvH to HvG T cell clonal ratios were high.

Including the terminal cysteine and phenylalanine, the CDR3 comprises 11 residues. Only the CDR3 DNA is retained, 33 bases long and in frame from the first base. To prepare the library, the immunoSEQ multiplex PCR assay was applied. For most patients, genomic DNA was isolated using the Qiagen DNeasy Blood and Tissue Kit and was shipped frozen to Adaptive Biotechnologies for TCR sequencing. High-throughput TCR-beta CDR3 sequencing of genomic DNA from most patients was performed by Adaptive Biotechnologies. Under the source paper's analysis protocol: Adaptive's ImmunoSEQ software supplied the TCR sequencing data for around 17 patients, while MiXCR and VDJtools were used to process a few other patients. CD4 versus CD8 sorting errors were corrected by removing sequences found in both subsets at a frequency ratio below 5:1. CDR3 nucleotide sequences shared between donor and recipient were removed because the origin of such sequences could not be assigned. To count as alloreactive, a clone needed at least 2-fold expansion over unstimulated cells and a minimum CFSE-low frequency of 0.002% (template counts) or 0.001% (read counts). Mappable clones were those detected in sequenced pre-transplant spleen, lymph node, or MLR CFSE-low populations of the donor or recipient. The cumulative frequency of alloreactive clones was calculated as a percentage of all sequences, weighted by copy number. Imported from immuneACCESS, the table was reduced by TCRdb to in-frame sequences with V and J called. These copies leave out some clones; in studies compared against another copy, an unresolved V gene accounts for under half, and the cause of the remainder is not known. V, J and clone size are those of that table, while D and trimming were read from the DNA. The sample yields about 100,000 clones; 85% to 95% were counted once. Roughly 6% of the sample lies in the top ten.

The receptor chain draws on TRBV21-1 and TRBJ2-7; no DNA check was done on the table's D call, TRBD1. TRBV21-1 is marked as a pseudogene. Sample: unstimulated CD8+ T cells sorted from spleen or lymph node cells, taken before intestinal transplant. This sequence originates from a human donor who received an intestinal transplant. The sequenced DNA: TGTGCCAGCAGCAACAGGGGCGAGCAGTACTTC. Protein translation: CASSNRGEQYF.